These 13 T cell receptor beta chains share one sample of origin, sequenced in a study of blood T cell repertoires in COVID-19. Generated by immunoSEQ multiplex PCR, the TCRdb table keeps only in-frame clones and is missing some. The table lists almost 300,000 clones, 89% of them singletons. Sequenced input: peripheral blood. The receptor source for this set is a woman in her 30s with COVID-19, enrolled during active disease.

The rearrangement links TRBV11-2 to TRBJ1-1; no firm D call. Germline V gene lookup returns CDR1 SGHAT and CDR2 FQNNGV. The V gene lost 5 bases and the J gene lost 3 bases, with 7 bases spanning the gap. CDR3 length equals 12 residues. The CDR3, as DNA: TGTGCCAGCAGCGAGCTGGACACTGAAGCTTTCTTT. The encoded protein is CASSELDTEAFF. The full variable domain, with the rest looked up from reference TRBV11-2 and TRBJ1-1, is EAGVAQSPRYKIIEKRQSVAFWCNPISGHATLYWYQQILGQGPKLLIQFQNNGVVDDSQLPKDRFSAERLKGVDSTLKIQPAKLEDSAVYLCASSELDTEAFFGQGTRLTVV.

The CDR3 DNA sequence: TGTGCCAGCAGCCCTCATGCCTGGACAGTCTATAGCAATCAGCCCCAGCATTTT. This gives the protein CASSPHAWTVYSNQPQHF. J is TRBJ1-5 and V is TRBV7-6; a possible D gene is TRBD1 (6 bases). Trimming took off 5 bases at V and 0 bases at J, with 20 bases between the two ends. Germline CDR1 reads SGHVS; CDR2 reads FNYEAQ. This CDR3 region has 18 residues.

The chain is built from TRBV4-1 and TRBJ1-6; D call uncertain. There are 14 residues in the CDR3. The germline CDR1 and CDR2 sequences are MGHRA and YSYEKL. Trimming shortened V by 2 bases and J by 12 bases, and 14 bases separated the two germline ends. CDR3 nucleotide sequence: TGCGCCAGCAGCCAATGGACTGAGAGGGAACCCCTCCACTTT. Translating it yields CASSQWTEREPLHF.

CDR3 nucleotides: TGTGCCAGCAGTCAGTGGGCACCCGTTGGCTCCTACAATGAGCAGTTCTTC. This encodes CASSQWAPVGSYNEQFF. The rearrangement joins TRBV4-2 to TRBJ2-1, with D uncertain. Trimming cost V 6 bases and J 0 bases, with 18 bases left between them. Germline V gives CDR1 LGHNA, CDR2 YNFKEQ. The CDR3 sequence is 17 residues long.

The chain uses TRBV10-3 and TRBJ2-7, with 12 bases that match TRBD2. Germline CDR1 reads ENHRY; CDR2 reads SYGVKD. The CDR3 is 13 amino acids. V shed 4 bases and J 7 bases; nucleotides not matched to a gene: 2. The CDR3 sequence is CAISAGLAGEQYF. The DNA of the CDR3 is TGTGCCATCAGTGCGGGACTAGCGGGTGAGCAGTACTTC.

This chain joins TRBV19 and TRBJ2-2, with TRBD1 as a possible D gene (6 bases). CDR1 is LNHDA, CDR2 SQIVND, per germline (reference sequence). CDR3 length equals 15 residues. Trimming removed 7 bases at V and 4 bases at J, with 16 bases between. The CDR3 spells CASKGMTGTTGELFF. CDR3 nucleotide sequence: TGTGCCAGTAAGGGGATGACAGGAACCACCGGGGAGCTGTTTTTT.

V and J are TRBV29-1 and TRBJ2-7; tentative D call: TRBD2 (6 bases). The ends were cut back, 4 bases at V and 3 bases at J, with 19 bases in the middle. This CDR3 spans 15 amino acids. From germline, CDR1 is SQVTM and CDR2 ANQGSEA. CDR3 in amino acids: CSVGPGVTGFYEQYF. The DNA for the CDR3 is TGCAGCGTTGGGCCGGGGGTGACGGGATTCTACGAGCAGTACTTC.

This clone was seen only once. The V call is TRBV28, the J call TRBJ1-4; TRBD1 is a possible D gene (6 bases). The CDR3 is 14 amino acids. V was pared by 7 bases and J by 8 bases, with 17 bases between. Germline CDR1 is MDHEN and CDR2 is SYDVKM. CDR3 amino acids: CASIDGRGREKLFF. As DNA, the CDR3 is TGTGCCAGCATTGATGGCAGGGGTCGGGAAAAACTGTTTTTT.

The CDR3 DNA reads as TGTGCCAGCAGACCCCCCCTGGGGGGTAACTATGGCTACACCTTC. Residues: CASRPPLGGNYGYTF. The chain uses TRBV6-6 and TRBJ1-2, with D maybe TRBD1 (5 bases). V was cut by 6 bases and J by 1 base, with 15 bases left in between. Per the germline V gene, CDR1 is MNHNY and CDR2 is SVGAGI (reference sequence). CDR3 length equals 15 residues.

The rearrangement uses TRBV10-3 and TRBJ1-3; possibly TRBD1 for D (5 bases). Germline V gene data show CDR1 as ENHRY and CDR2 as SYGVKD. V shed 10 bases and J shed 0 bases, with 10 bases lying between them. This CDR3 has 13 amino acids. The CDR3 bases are TGTGCCACCTTCGACAGCTCTGGAAACACCATATATTTT. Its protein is CATFDSSGNTIYF.

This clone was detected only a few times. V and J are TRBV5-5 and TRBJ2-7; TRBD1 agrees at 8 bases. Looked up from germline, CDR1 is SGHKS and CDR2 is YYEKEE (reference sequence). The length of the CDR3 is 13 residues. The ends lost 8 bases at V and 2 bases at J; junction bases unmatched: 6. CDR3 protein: CASGQGEAYEQYF. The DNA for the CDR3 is TGTGCCAGTGGACAGGGAGAGGCCTACGAGCAGTACTTC.

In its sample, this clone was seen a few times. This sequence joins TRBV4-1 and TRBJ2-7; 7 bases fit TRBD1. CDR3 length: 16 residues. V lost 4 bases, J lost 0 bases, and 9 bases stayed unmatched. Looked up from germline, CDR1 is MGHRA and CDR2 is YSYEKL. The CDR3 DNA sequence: TGCGCCAGCAGCCTACGACAGGGTCCACCCTCCTACGAGCAGTACTTC. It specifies CASSLRQGPPSYEQYF.

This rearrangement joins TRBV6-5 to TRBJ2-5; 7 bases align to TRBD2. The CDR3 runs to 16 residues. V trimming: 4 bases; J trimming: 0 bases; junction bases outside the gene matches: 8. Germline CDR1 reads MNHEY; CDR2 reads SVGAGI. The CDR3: CASSFNGGTYQETQYF. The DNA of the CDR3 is TGTGCCAGCAGTTTTAACGGGGGGACGTACCAAGAGACCCAGTACTTC.